This TCR beta chain was found in a study of blood T cells in healthy people across ages. It was with a sample-barcoded 5' primer and a J-beta primer mix that a second PCR of roughly 7 to 12 cycles was run. In TCRdb, the 5' RACE reads were re-called with MiXCR into one record per CDR3 protein. The sample has 1.5 million to 2 million distinct CDR3 sequences, 28% seen once. The germline V gene has CDR1 SGDLS and CDR2 YYNGEE. This CDR3 contains 14 residues. Trimming removed 4 bases at V and 4 bases at J, with 14 bases between. This clonotype has just a few counts. The chain uses TRBV9 and TRBJ1-2; D unclear. This TCR derives from a woman aged 30 to 39 in good health. Sequencing used blood. The chain's CDR3 is CASSITTQSYGYTF. The CDR3 bases are TGTGCCAGCAGCATTACCACCCAGAGCTATGGCTACACCTTC.